This entry is about one T cell receptor beta chain. This entry is derived from a study of blood T cell repertoires in COVID-19. Study as a whole: Donors in the United States, Italy and Spain gave samples during acute or convalescent COVID-19. T cells, B-cell-depleted T cells, or PBMCs supplied cDNA or gDNA.

The repertoire was sequenced with immunoSEQ multiplex PCR; TCRdb's copy has only in-frame clones and lacks some. The sample lists some 240,000 clones, almost 90% seen once, with about 2% in the top ten. This sequence originates from a woman aged 55-70 years with COVID-19, enrolled during active disease. The sequenced material came from peripheral blood.

The CDR3 region has the DNA TGTGCCAGCAGCCCAGACCGAGACAGGGGGTCTTATGGCTACACCTTC. Translation gives CASSPDRDRGSYGYTF. V and J are TRBV2 and TRBJ1-2, with 9 bases matching TRBD1. Germline CDR1 SNHLY, CDR2 FYNNEI. CDR3 length equals 16 residues. With 6 bases clipped from V and 5 bases from J, the junction kept 13 bases outside the gene matches.